This T cell receptor beta chain was sequenced during a study of Ad26.COV2.S vaccination and SARS-CoV-2 variants. Study-level findings and limits: Researchers reported similar non-spike TCR breadth in vaccine and placebo recipients.

In this sample, this clone turned up once. Its antigen is still unknown. Data came from immunoSEQ multiplex PCR; TCRdb stores just in-frame clones and leaves some out. The table lists about 440,000 clones, about 90% of them singletons, with about 4.5% in the top ten. V lost 4 bases and J lost 8; bases outside the gene matches: 9. The CDR3 spans 16 residues. Germline CDR1 and CDR2: MNHEY and SVGAGI. Described treatment: 19 received Ad26.COV2.S at low or high dose, single or two shots; 5 received placebo; per-sample allocation not given. It was on day 63 after the first vaccine or placebo injection that samples were taken.

The receptor's source is a person aged 18-65 years who received the Ad26.COV2.S COVID-19 vaccine or a placebo. This chain connects TRBV6-5 to TRBJ2-1; 12 bases agree with TRBD2. Sequenced material: peripheral blood, taken in a trial of Ad26.COV2.S vaccine versus placebo. The CDR3 loop is CASSLKRASGRDEQFF. The CDR3 coding sequence is TGTGCCAGCAGTTTAAAACGGGCTAGCGGGAGGGATGAGCAGTTCTTC.